These 30 T cell receptor beta chains came from one sample sequenced in a study of blood T cells in healthy people across ages. Then a second PCR, running about 6 to 12 cycles, was carried out with a sample-barcoded 5' primer and a J-beta primer mix. TCRdb reprocessed the 5' RACE reads with MiXCR, giving one entry per CDR3 protein. The repertoire holds approximately 800,000 distinct CDR3 sequences, with roughly 56% as singletons. The sequenced sample was blood. These TCRs come from a man in his forties in good health.

This clonotype showed up just a few times. The chain couples TRBV29-1 to TRBJ1-1; D remains ambiguous. The CDR3 length is 12 residues. Germline V CDR1 and CDR2: SQVTM, ANQGSEA. Trimming stripped 3 bases from V and 1 base from J, with 6 bases between. CDR3 in amino acids: CSVDSQNTEAFF. Here the CDR3 DNA reads TGCAGCGTTGATTCCCAGAACACTGAAGCTTTCTTT.

This clonotype turned up a few times. The chain has TRBV24-1 and TRBJ1-5; TRBD1 agrees at 9 bases. From germline, CDR1 is KGHDR and CDR2 SFDVKD. Trimming cost V 3 bases and J 2 bases; bases outside gene matches: 7. The CDR3 spans 17 residues. This chain's CDR3 is CATSDIDRGIGNQPQHF. In DNA, the CDR3 is TGTGCCACCAGTGATATCGACAGGGGGATCGGCAATCAGCCCCAGCATTTT.

This clonotype was detected a few times. The chain is built from TRBV12-3 or TRBV12-4 and TRBJ2-7; 8 positions agree with TRBD2. This CDR3 spans 14 amino acids. Trimming cost V 5 bases and J 3 bases; bases outside gene matches: 6. The CDR3 DNA sequence: TGTGCCAGCAGTCTCGGGGGGGGAATCTACGAGCAGTACTTC. This sequence encodes CASSLGGGIYEQYF.

The rearrangement uses TRBV29-1 and TRBJ1-2; D gene unclear. The CDR3 extends over 11 amino acids. Germline loops: CDR1 SQVTM, CDR2 ANQGSEA. V lost 0 bases and J 8 bases, leaving 7 bases between the germline ends. The CDR3 DNA follows: TGCAGCGTTGAAGAACGGGCCGGCTACACCTTC. Translation: CSVEERAGYTF.

Many counts were recorded for this clonotype. The gene calls are TRBV12-3 or TRBV12-4 and TRBJ1-1; a possible D gene is TRBD1 (6 bases). V shed 6 bases and J shed 1 base, with 9 bases lying between them. The CDR3 is 13 amino acids. DNA of the CDR3: TGTGCCAGCAGCCCGGGACAGAACACTGAAGCTTTCTTT. Its protein product is CASSPGQNTEAFF.

This chain links TRBV28 with TRBJ2-7; TRBD2 aligns across 7 bases. Unmatched junction bases numbered 12, after V lost 5 bases and J lost 5 bases. Germline CDR1 reads MDHEN; CDR2 reads SYDVKM. CDR3 length: 15 residues. CDR3 nucleotide sequence: TGTGCCAGCAGTGACAATGGCGGGAGCTTCGACGAGCAGTACTTC. It encodes CASSDNGGSFDEQYF. Based on the CDR3 plus reference TRBV28 and TRBJ2-7, the full variable domain is DVKVTQSSRYLVKRTGEKVFLECVQDMDHENMFWYRQDPGLGLRLIYFSYDVKMKEKGDIPEGYSVSREKKERFSLILESASTNQTSMYLCASSDNGGSFDEQYFGPGTRLTVT.

The rearrangement uses TRBV9 and TRBJ1-2; TRBD1 might be the D (6 bases). The ends were cut back, 7 bases at V and 6 bases at J, with 13 bases in the middle. The CDR3 has 12 amino acids. Looked up from germline, CDR1 is SGDLS and CDR2 is YYNGEE. The CDR3 region is CASGKQGDGYTF. The CDR3 nucleotides read TGTGCCAGCGGAAAACAGGGAGATGGCTACACCTTC.

This clonotype came up a few times. This chain links TRBV12-3 or TRBV12-4 with TRBJ2-6; D possibly corresponds to TRBD1 (5 bases). CDR3 length equals 16 residues. Trimming took 6 bases from V and 2 from J, leaving 14 bases between them. Written as DNA, the CDR3 is TGTGCCAGCAGGAAGAACGCAGGGACTGGGGCCAACGTCCTGACTTTC. Protein sequence: CASRKNAGTGANVLTF.

Only a few counts were recorded for this clonotype. V gene TRBV29-1 combines with J gene TRBJ2-3; 7 bases fit TRBD2. With V trimmed by 3 bases and J by 4 bases, 7 bases remained unmatched. The CDR3 length is 14 residues. Germline lookup yields CDR1 SQVTM and CDR2 ANQGSEA. This CDR3 is CSVEKSGNPDTQYF. The CDR3 DNA sequence: TGCAGCGTTGAGAAGAGCGGGAACCCAGATACGCAGTATTTT.

The chain carries TRBV7-8 and TRBJ2-5; D gene unclear. CDR1 and CDR2 (germline): SGHVS, FQNEAQ. V lost 1 base to trimming and J lost 5 bases, with 8 bases between them. CDR3 length equals 13 residues. The CDR3 region has the DNA TGTGCCAGCAGCTTAGTTACCGGGGAGACCCAGTACTTC. Protein product: CASSLVTGETQYF.

The rearrangement uses TRBV6-1 and TRBJ1-2, with 8 bases identical to TRBD1. Germline CDR1 MNHNS, CDR2 SASEGT. Trimming took 7 bases from V and 4 from J; bases not matched to a gene: 23. The CDR3 sequence is 19 residues long. The CDR3 region is CASTSKYWGGQGESYGYTF. CDR3 coding DNA: TGTGCCAGCACCTCCAAATACTGGGGAGGACAGGGTGAATCCTATGGCTACACCTTC.

This chain links TRBV7-9 with TRBJ2-7; no clear D gene. V lost 2 bases and J lost 2, with 10 bases in between. The CDR3 spans 14 residues. In germline, CDR1 is SEHNR, CDR2 FQNEAQ (reference sequence). The CDR3 DNA reads as TGTGCCAGCAGCTTATTGGGCAGAACCTACGAGCAGTACTTC. Amino acids: CASSLLGRTYEQYF.

The rearrangement joins TRBV20-1 to TRBJ2-5, with a possible D match to TRBD2 (6 bases). Trimming pared 1 base from V and 1 base from J, leaving 10 bases between. This CDR3 has 14 amino acids. In germline, CDR1 is DFQATT, CDR2 SNEGSKA (reference sequence). CDR3 protein: CSARVGGIQETQYF. DNA for the CDR3: TGCAGTGCTAGAGTGGGAGGCATCCAAGAGACCCAGTACTTC.

The chain employs TRBV7-6 and TRBJ2-7, with a tentative D call TRBD2 (6 bases). The CDR3 is made up of 14 amino acids. The V end was cut by 5 bases, the J end by 5 bases, with 16 bases between. Germline values: CDR1 SGHVS, CDR2 FNYEAQ. The chain's CDR3 is CASSTTSFFDEQYF. The CDR3 bases are TGTGCCAGCAGCACGACTAGTTTCTTCGACGAGCAGTACTTC.

The rearrangement uses TRBV5-1 and TRBJ2-1; D remains ambiguous. There are 14 residues in the CDR3. The V end was cut by 0 bases, the J end by 12 bases, with 16 bases between. Germline CDR1 is SGHRS and CDR2 is YFSETQ. The CDR3, as DNA: TGCGCCAGCAGCTTGGGACATCTCGCGAAGCGGCAGTTCTTC. This gives the protein CASSLGHLAKRQFF.

This clonotype was detected only a few times. The chain is built from TRBV6-2 or TRBV6-3 and TRBJ2-2; no definite D call. Trimming cost V 0 bases and J 3 bases, with 20 bases left between them. Germline-derived CDR1 and CDR2 are MNHEY and SVGEGT. There are 19 residues in the CDR3. CDR3 nucleotide sequence: TGTGCCAGCAGTTACTCGGTTCGGTCGAGCTACGACGACACCGGGGAGCTGTTTTTT. Its translation is CASSYSVRSSYDDTGELFF.

This chain links TRBV12-3 or TRBV12-4 with TRBJ2-1; TRBD1 might be the D (6 bases). This CDR3 comprises 15 residues. V gave up 5 bases and J gave up 7 bases, with 18 bases separating them. The CDR3 protein is CASSPRKGDRNEQFF. CDR3 in DNA: TGTGCCAGCAGTCCCCGTAAGGGGGATCGGAATGAGCAGTTCTTC.

The chain couples TRBV7-2 to TRBJ2-7; unclear D gene. This CDR3 is built from 13 residues. Germline CDR1 reads SGHTA; CDR2 reads FQGNSA. V was shortened by 3 bases and J by 0 bases, with 6 bases between the two germline ends. The chain's CDR3 is CASSFEASYEQYF. The CDR3 DNA sequence: TGTGCCAGCAGCTTTGAGGCCTCCTACGAGCAGTACTTC.

This clonotype has ten or more counts. The chain employs TRBV6-5 and TRBJ2-7; TRBD2 might be the D (6 bases). The germline V and J ends were trimmed by 7 bases and 1 base, with 20 bases remaining between them. The CDR3 has 16 amino acids. Germline CDR1 is MNHEY and CDR2 is SVGAGI. DNA of the CDR3: TGTGCCAGCATGGGCGGGAACAATATCCATTCCTACGAGCAGTACTTC. Translation gives CASMGGNNIHSYEQYF.

This clonotype was seen a handful of times. The J gene is TRBJ2-5, the V gene TRBV20-1, with D possibly TRBD1 on 5 matching bases. CDR1 is DFQATT and CDR2 is SNEGSKA in the germline V gene (reference sequence). With 4 bases removed from V and 5 bases from J, the gap between germline ends came to 11 bases. This CDR3 comprises 12 residues. The CDR3 sequence: CSAKTETETQYF. In nucleotides, the CDR3 is TGCAGTGCTAAGACAGAGACGGAGACCCAGTACTTC.

The chain's CDR3 is CASRRTGKRWSPLHF. The CDR3 DNA follows: TGTGCCAGCAGACGGACAGGGAAACGGTGGTCACCCCTCCACTTT. The J gene is TRBJ1-6, the V gene TRBV12-3 or TRBV12-4; 8 nucleotides line up with TRBD1. This CDR3 comprises 15 residues. J was trimmed by 10 bases and V by 6 bases; bases with no gene match: 11.

This clonotype was detected only a few times. The chain couples TRBV6-2 or TRBV6-3 to TRBJ2-7, with D perhaps matching TRBD2 (6 bases). V lost 6 bases and J lost 0, with 15 bases in between. This CDR3 contains 15 residues. CDR1 MNHEY and CDR2 SVGEGT come from the germline V gene. This chain's CDR3 is CASRPSGGISYEQYF. In nucleotides, the CDR3 is TGTGCCAGCAGACCGTCAGGCGGGATCTCCTACGAGCAGTACTTC.

The chain joins TRBV5-1 to TRBJ1-2; no firm D call. The CDR3 covers 14 residues. Germline CDR1 reads SGHRS; CDR2 reads YFSETQ. The ends were cut back, 0 bases at V and 5 bases at J, with 11 bases in the middle. This CDR3 reads CASSLAMADYGYTF. For the CDR3, the DNA is TGCGCCAGCAGCTTGGCCATGGCAGATTATGGCTACACCTTC.

The V call is TRBV5-1, the J call TRBJ1-4; D is perhaps TRBD1 (6 bases). Germline assignment: CDR1 SGHRS and CDR2 YFSETQ. The CDR3 totals 15 residues. The V gene lost 3 bases and the J gene lost 4 bases, with 13 bases spanning the gap. The CDR3 here is CASSSEQGDNEKLFF. The CDR3 nucleotides read TGCGCCAGCAGCTCAGAACAGGGTGATAATGAAAAACTGTTTTTT. The variable domain in full, completed from reference TRBV5-1 and TRBJ1-4, reads KAGVTQTPRYLIKTRGQQVTLSCSPISGHRSVSWYQQTPGQGLQFLFEYFSETQRNKGNFPGRFSGRQFSNSRSEMNVSTLELGDSALYLCASSSEQGDNEKLFFGSGTQLSVL.

V usage is TRBV10-2 and J usage is TRBJ2-5; weak D call: TRBD2 (5 bases). CDR3 size: 13 residues. Germline-derived CDR1 and CDR2 are WSHSY and SAAADI. V lost 7 bases, J lost 4 bases, and 13 bases lay in between. CDR3 coding DNA: TGCGCCAGCACTGGCGGGCGGGCAGAGACCCAGTACTTC. Residues: CASTGGRAETQYF.

At least ten counts were recorded for this clonotype. This chain uses TRBV6-2 or TRBV6-3 with TRBJ2-7; no reliable D call. Germline CDR1 reads MNHEY; CDR2 reads SVGEGT. The V end lost 0 bases, the J end lost 2 bases, and 5 bases lay between the germline ends. The CDR3 sequence is 13 residues long. Here the CDR3 reads CASSYSGPYEQYF. The CDR3 nucleotides read TGTGCCAGCAGTTACTCAGGTCCCTACGAGCAGTACTTC.

The chain couples TRBV29-1 to TRBJ2-5; a possible D gene is TRBD2 (6 bases). Germline CDR1 is SQVTM and CDR2 is ANQGSEA. Trimming shortened V by 7 bases and J by 0 bases, and 12 bases separated the two germline ends. The CDR3 has 13 amino acids. CDR3 protein: CSGEAAYQETQYF. CDR3 nucleotide sequence: TGCAGCGGGGAGGCGGCTTACCAAGAGACCCAGTACTTC.

The chain joins TRBV20-1 to TRBJ2-7; 8 bases agree with TRBD1. V lost 7 bases to trimming and J lost 2 bases; unmatched junction nucleotides: 7. Germline V gives CDR1 DFQATT, CDR2 SNEGSKA (reference sequence). The CDR3 is 13 amino acids. The CDR3 DNA is TGCAGTGTCCGGACAGGGAGGACCTACGAGCAGTACTTC. As protein: CSVRTGRTYEQYF.

The rearrangement links TRBV12-3 or TRBV12-4 to TRBJ1-1; D gene ambiguous. V lost 5 bases and J lost 1, with 8 bases in between. The CDR3 totals 13 residues. CDR3 amino acids: CASSGQTNTEAFF. The CDR3 region has the DNA TGTGCCAGCAGTGGGCAGACGAACACTGAAGCTTTCTTT.

The CDR3 loop is CASSQADIQGSQETQYF. CDR3 bases: TGTGCCAGCAGCCAAGCGGACATACAGGGGTCCCAAGAGACCCAGTACTTC. This sequence joins TRBV4-2 and TRBJ2-5; TRBD1 aligns across 7 bases. In germline, CDR1 is LGHNA, CDR2 YNFKEQ. CDR3 size: 17 residues. The junction had 9 bases not matched to a gene; V was cut back by 1 base and J by 1 base.